Reported below is one TCR beta chain. These data are taken from a study of TIL therapy for anti-PD-1-resistant metastatic lung cancer. Time point noted: pre-treatment sample, taken before nivolumab and TIL therapy. Sequencing used immunoSEQ v3. Measured with immunoSEQ multiplex PCR; TCRdb has only the in-frame clones, and not every one. Of more than 55,000 clones listed, roughly four fifths are singletons. This CDR3 comprises 14 residues. Germline values: CDR1 SGHTA, CDR2 FQGNSA. V lost 0 bases and J lost 8, with 10 bases in between. This receptor was obtained from a person aged 25 to 80 with non-small cell lung cancer. The V and J genes are TRBV7-2 and TRBJ1-4, with D uncertain. Material: blood, obtained at baseline. CDR3: CASSLAQYNEKLFF. The CDR3 bases are TGTGCCAGCAGCTTAGCGCAGTACAACGAAAAACTGTTTTTT.